This T cell receptor beta chain was identified in a study of OX40 agonist ivuxolimab in advanced cancers. In germline, CDR1 is SGHTA, CDR2 FQGNSA. This CDR3 comprises 14 residues. Losses at the gene ends were 5 bases for V and 7 bases for J; bases not matched to a gene: 7. Assay used: immunoSEQ multiplex PCR; TCRdb lists only in-frame clones, some missing. Of 81,000 or so clones listed, 88% are singletons. The specimen was CD4+ or CD8+ T cells sorted from blood, collected in a trial of the OX40 agonist ivuxolimab. The chain employs TRBV7-2 and TRBJ1-4, with 7 bases lining up with TRBD1. The sequence was obtained from an adult with an advanced solid tumor such as melanoma, head and neck, liver or kidney cancer. CDR3 in amino acids: CASSVGGAGEKLFF. The CDR3 DNA is TGTGCCAGCAGCGTAGGGGGCGCAGGTGAAAAACTGTTTTTT.